The entry below gives a single T cell receptor beta chain sequence along with its context. This clone was counted only a few times. Its antigen is not yet known. Base qualities were left out, and no much larger clone turns up one base away. The immunoSEQ Assay, a bias-controlled multiplex PCR, was used to amplify TCRbeta CDR3 regions from genomic DNA. The original methods were these. The number of nucleated cells in each sample was estimated from the amplification of reference gene primers within the assay. To quantify the absolute abundance of each unique TCRbeta CDR3 rearrangement, sequence reads were collapsed and filtered. For each sample, productive Simpson clonality was calculated as the square root of Simpson's diversity index across productive rearrangements. TCRdb mirrors the immuneACCESS table, restricted to in-frame sequences. Some clones are absent from its copies; in checked studies, under half trace to an unresolved V gene, and the reason for the others is unknown. The D gene and trimming were derived from the DNA, and the V and J assignments and clone size from that table. This sample lists under 400,000 clones; approximately 88% were detected once. The ten largest clonotypes hold 1.5% to 2% of the sample.

The data were taken from a study of blood T cell repertoires in COVID-19 (TCRdb year 2020). Regarding the research as a whole: Samples covering the acute and convalescent phases of COVID-19 were provided by collaborators in the United States, Italy and Spain. The repertoires were released in a freely available public database meant as a resource for research on the immune response to SARS-CoV-2. The dataset comprised deeply sampled blood TCRbeta repertoires from subjects exposed to, actively infected with, or recovered from COVID-19. Samples were obtained from the ongoing ImmuneRACE study (first 160 participants) and from over 1,000 subjects provided by 6 global collaborators. The sample metadata nearly always contained a de-identified subject ID, COVID-19 status, age in years and sex. The prospective study material was composed of cDNA or gDNA derived from T cells, B-cell-depleted T cells, or PBMCs. Where available, HLA class I and class II types were taken from metadata supplied by the sample provider and were not determined by assay-based typing. On the study overall, not on this receptor specifically: The amount of clinical and demographic metadata varied by source and participant and was provided uncurated.

In Seattle, one collaborating source enrolled patients while the infection was active and tracked those patients longitudinally over the course of disease. Collaborating institutions collected whole blood in K2EDTA tubes following their own protocols. For TCRbeta analysis, collaborator samples were shipped as frozen whole blood, as isolated PBMCs, or as DNA extracted from either sample type. From the cysteine through the phenylalanine, the CDR3 covers 13 amino acids. Of the read, only the CDR3 DNA is kept; its 39 bases are in frame from base 1. V loses 4 bases at its end and J loses 7 bases; junction bases beyond the gene matches: 4. CDR1 KGHDR and CDR2 SFDVKD are derived from the germline V gene.

The clonotype was recovered from a woman in her thirties with COVID-19, enrolled during active disease. Rearrangement joined TRBV24-1 to TRBJ1-1, and 8 junction bases match TRBD1. Source material: peripheral blood. The nucleotide sequence is given as TGTGCCACCAGTGACCCGGACAGGGATGAAGCTTTCTTT. Translated, this gives CATSDPDRDEAFF.